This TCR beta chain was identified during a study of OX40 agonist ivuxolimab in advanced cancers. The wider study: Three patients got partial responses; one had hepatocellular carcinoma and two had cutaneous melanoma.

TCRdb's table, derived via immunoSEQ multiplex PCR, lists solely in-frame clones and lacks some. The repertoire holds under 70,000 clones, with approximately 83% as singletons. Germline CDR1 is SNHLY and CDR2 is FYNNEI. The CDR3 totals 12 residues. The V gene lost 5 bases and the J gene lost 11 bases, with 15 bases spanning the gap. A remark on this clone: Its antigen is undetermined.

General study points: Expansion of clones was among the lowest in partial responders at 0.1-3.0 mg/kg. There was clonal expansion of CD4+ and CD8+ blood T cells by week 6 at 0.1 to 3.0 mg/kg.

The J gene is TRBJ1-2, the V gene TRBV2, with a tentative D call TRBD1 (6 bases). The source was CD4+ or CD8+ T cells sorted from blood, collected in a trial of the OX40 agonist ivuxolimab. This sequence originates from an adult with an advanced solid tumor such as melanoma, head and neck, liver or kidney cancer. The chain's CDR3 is CASSQGPLEYTF. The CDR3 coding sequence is TGTGCCAGCAGTCAGGGGCCGCTGGAGTACACCTTC.